The T cell receptor (beta chain) under discussion was sequenced for a study of T cell repertoires in cytomegalovirus infection. Study-level background: Public TCR beta signatures were indicative of both CMV infection and a matching HLA type.

Study-level findings and limits: HLA-C-restricted CMV clonotypes gave the most frequent clonotype in two of eight donors. Using cumulative public TCR beta family frequency, the authors identified those who carried CMV together with the relevant HLA.

This clonotype was picked up many times. Its matching antigen is unknown. Germline CDR1 reads SGHTA; CDR2 reads FQGNSA. The germline V and J ends were trimmed by 4 bases and 7 bases, with 19 bases remaining between them. This CDR3 comprises 15 residues. TCRdb independently ran MiXCR on the reads; one entry per CDR3 protein. The sample shows 250,000 or so distinct CDR3 sequences, over 8% of them seen only once. Sequenced input: PBMCs. This TCR derives from a human donor in good health (CMV status not recorded). Some clones in this sample may be carry-over from other donors' samples. V is TRBV7-2 and J is TRBJ1-1, with unresolved D. DNA for the CDR3: TGTGCCAGCAGCTCGCTGGGCAGACTGACGCATGAAGCTTTCTTT. Protein sequence: CASSSLGRLTHEAFF.